A single TCR beta chain is shown here with its context. The sample belongs to a study of radiotherapy plus CTLA-4 blockade in lung cancer. The V and J ends lost 0 bases and 6 bases respectively, with 12 bases between them. This CDR3 contains 14 residues. From germline, CDR1 is SGHKS and CDR2 YYEKEE (reference sequence). Chemo-refractory metastatic non-small-cell lung cancer patients underwent focal radiation alongside CTLA-4 blockade with ipilimumab. Generated by immunoSEQ multiplex PCR, the TCRdb table keeps only in-frame clones and is missing some. There are about 97,000 clones in the sample; 65% to 85% occur only once, and around 2.8% lies in the top ten.

Sequenced material: peripheral blood, taken from a patient treated with radiotherapy plus ipilimumab. The gene calls are TRBV5-5 and TRBJ1-2, with unresolved D. The TCR comes from a human donor with non-small cell lung cancer who had a partial response to radiotherapy plus ipilimumab. Some clones in this sample may be carry-over from other donors' samples. This chain's CDR3 is CASSLGEGRDGYTF. Written as DNA, the CDR3 is TGTGCCAGCAGCTTGGGGGAAGGGAGAGATGGCTACACCTTC. The complete variable domain, with remaining parts taken from reference TRBV5-5 and TRBJ1-2, reads DAGVTQSPTHLIKTRGQQVTLRCSPISGHKSVSWYQQVLGQGPQFIFQYYEKEERGRGNFPDRFSARQFPNYSSELNVNALLLGDSALYLCASSLGEGRDGYTFGSGTRLTVV.